These 11 T cell receptor beta chains share one sample of origin, sequenced in a study of identical twins. TCRdb called the 5' RACE reads again in MiXCR, with one record for every CDR3 protein. In the table there are approximately 1.8 million distinct CDR3 sequences, more than 30% of which are singletons. The sequenced sample consisted of cord blood. These receptors were obtained from a newborn girl in good health.

The chain employs TRBV11-1 and TRBJ2-7; 9 bases align to TRBD2. Trimming at V came to 5 bases and at J to 0 bases, leaving 5 bases not matched to a gene. CDR1 is SGHAT and CDR2 is FQDESV in the germline V gene (reference sequence). The CDR3 runs 15 residues. DNA for the CDR3: TGTGCCAGCAGCCTTGGACTAGCGAACTCCTACGAGCAGTACTTC. Its protein is CASSLGLANSYEQYF.

This clonotype was observed a handful of times. The gene calls are TRBV4-2 and TRBJ2-5; D gene ambiguous. The last part of the DNA fits TRBJ2-1 better; the J call may be wrong. Germline values: CDR1 LGHNA, CDR2 YNFKEQ. The CDR3 sequence is 12 residues long. The CDR3 sequence is CASSQGGETQFF. CDR3 sequence (DNA): TGTGCCAGCAGCCAAGGTGGTGAGACCCAGTTCTTC.

This clonotype was counted between two and nine times. The chain is built from TRBV12-5 and TRBJ2-1, with 8 positions matching TRBD1. The CDR3 is 14 amino acids. Germline assignment: CDR1 LGHNT and CDR2 FRNRAP. The J segment lost 3 bases and the V segment lost 6 bases, leaving 4 bases of the junction unmatched. The CDR3 sequence: CASGRTGNYNEQFF. In nucleotides, the CDR3 is TGTGCTAGTGGGCGGACAGGGAACTACAATGAGCAGTTCTTC.

The table lists this clonotype with a few counts. The chain combines TRBV20-1 with TRBJ2-3; D may be TRBD1 (5 bases). Looked up from germline, CDR1 is DFQATT and CDR2 is SNEGSKA (reference sequence). This CDR3 region has 12 residues. Trimming removed 6 bases from V and 8 bases from J, with 15 bases in between. CDR3 region: CSARPGLGTQYF. CDR3 nucleotide sequence: TGCAGTGCCCGCCCAGGGTTAGGTACGCAGTATTTT.

This clonotype appeared a few times. V and J are TRBV10-3 and TRBJ1-1, with 7 bases identical to TRBD1. CDR3 size: 13 residues. With V trimmed by 5 bases and J by 3 bases, 3 bases remained unmatched. The germline CDR1 and CDR2 sequences are ENHRY and SYGVKD. The CDR3 protein is CAISSGGHTEAFF. The CDR3 nucleotides read TGTGCCATCAGTTCAGGGGGGCACACTGAAGCTTTCTTT.

This clonotype was recorded a few times. J is TRBJ1-2 and V is TRBV20-1, with D maybe TRBD1 (6 bases). CDR1 is DFQATT, CDR2 SNEGSKA, per germline (reference sequence). Trimming removed 6 bases at V and 2 bases at J, with 10 bases between. The CDR3 runs 12 residues. CDR3 protein: CSAPGQNYGYTF. The CDR3 nucleotides read TGCAGTGCCCCAGGACAGAACTATGGCTACACCTTC.

This chain links TRBV6-4 with TRBJ2-5; 9 bases are shared with TRBD2. Germline loops: CDR1 MRHNA, CDR2 SNTAGT. Unmatched junction bases numbered 19, after V lost 3 bases and J lost 11 bases. This CDR3 comprises 17 residues. The CDR3 is CASSEMMAGGPGDEQYF. The CDR3 DNA reads as TGTGCCAGCAGTGAAATGATGGCGGGAGGGCCAGGTGATGAGCAGTACTTC.

This chain uses TRBV29-1 with TRBJ2-2; D gene ambiguous. CDR1 is SQVTM, CDR2 ANQGSEA, per germline. The CDR3 sequence is 13 residues long. V was shortened by 3 bases and J by 1 base, with 6 bases between the two germline ends. The chain's CDR3 is CSVEFGNTGELFF. The CDR3 DNA reads as TGCAGCGTTGAGTTCGGGAACACCGGGGAGCTGTTTTTT.

The chain employs TRBV10-3 and TRBJ1-6; D ambiguous. The CDR3 sequence is 16 residues long. Germline-derived CDR1 and CDR2 are ENHRY and SYGVKD. The V gene lost 7 bases and the J gene lost 0 bases, with 13 bases spanning the gap. CDR3: CAIIPRASSYNSPLHF. As DNA, the CDR3 is TGTGCCATCATCCCCCGTGCTAGCTCCTATAATTCACCCCTCCACTTT.

This clonotype was seen only a few times. V gene TRBV20-1 combines with J gene TRBJ2-1; D call uncertain. The V end was cut by 0 bases, the J end by 7 bases, with 13 bases between. Germline loops: CDR1 DFQATT, CDR2 SNEGSKA (reference sequence). The CDR3 has 14 amino acids. CDR3 in amino acids: CSARDFPDPNEQFF. CDR3 nucleotide sequence: TGCAGTGCTAGAGATTTTCCGGACCCAAATGAGCAGTTCTTC.

The chain carries TRBV20-1 and TRBJ2-2, with 7 bases identical to TRBD1. V was pared by 0 bases and J by 5 bases, with 6 bases of the junction left unmatched. This CDR3 has 15 residues. Per the germline V gene, CDR1 is DFQATT and CDR2 is SNEGSKA (reference sequence). In nucleotides, the CDR3 is TGCAGTGCTAGAGATCTGGGACAGAGAACCGGGGAGCTGTTTTTT. Protein: CSARDLGQRTGELFF.